A single sample is the source of the 5 T cell receptor beta chains below, sequenced in a study of glioma-infiltrating T cells. Amplification of TCR alpha and beta CDR3 regions from RNA used iRepertoire nested multiplex PCR. One entry per CDR3 protein, called by TCRdb with MiXCR from the multiplex PCR reads. The sample includes more than 100,000 distinct CDR3 sequences, around 29% of them seen just once. The sample taken for sequencing was glioma tissue, nonneoplastic brain tissue, or PBMCs (not recorded which). The receptors derive from a human donor with low-grade glioma or glioblastoma, undergoing nonglioma brain surgery, or in good health (not recorded which).

On this clonotype: A read error is possible here, since a much larger clone lies one base away. CDR3 sequence: CASRTGRTDTQYF. DNA of the CDR3: TGTGCCAGTCGGACAGGGAGGACAGATACGCAGTATTTT. The chain has TRBV2 and TRBJ2-3; 8 bases align to TRBD1. This CDR3 comprises 13 residues. Trimming at V came to 9 bases and at J to 3 bases, leaving 5 bases not matched to a gene. CDR1 is SNHLY, CDR2 FYNNEI, per germline.

Ten or more counts support this clonotype. The CDR3 here is CASIDTNGETQYF. CDR3 bases: TGTGCCAGCATCGACACGAATGGGGAGACCCAGTACTTC. The gene calls are TRBV7-9 and TRBJ2-5, with D unresolved. The CDR3 loop spans 13 amino acids. Trimming removed 7 bases at V and 5 bases at J, with 14 bases between. Germline CDR1 and CDR2: SEHNR and FQNEAQ (reference sequence). The full variable domain, rest sourced from reference TRBV7-9 and TRBJ2-5, is DTGVSQNPRHKITKRGQNVTFRCDPISEHNRLYWYRQTLGQGPEFLTYFQNEAQLEKSRLLSDRFSAERPKGSFSTLEIQRTEQGDSAMYLCASIDTNGETQYFGPGTRLLVL.

The gene calls are TRBV11-2 and TRBJ1-5; a possible D gene is TRBD1 (5 bases). Trimming cost V 5 bases and J 5 bases, with 10 bases left between them. In germline, CDR1 is SGHAT, CDR2 FQNNGV. The CDR3 has 13 amino acids. Here the CDR3 DNA reads TGTGCCAGCAGCCTTAAGACAGATCAGCCCCAGCATTTT. Translation: CASSLKTDQPQHF.

This sequence joins TRBV20-1 and TRBJ2-5; D assignment may be TRBD1 or TRBD2 (5 bases each). Germline CDR1 and CDR2: DFQATT and SNEGSKA (reference sequence). The CDR3 length is 12 residues. Between the trimmed V and J ends, which lost 5 bases and 5 bases, there was a span of 12 bases. The CDR3 here is CSAHKGTETQYF. CDR3 DNA: TGCAGTGCTCATAAGGGGACGGAGACCCAGTACTTC.

Note on this clonotype: A much larger clone is a single base away; this may be a read error. The chain uses TRBV6-1 and TRBJ1-1; the D gene is possibly TRBD1 (6 bases). CDR1 and CDR2 (germline): MNHNS, SASEGT. The CDR3 is 13 amino acids. In DNA, the CDR3 is TGTGCCATCAGTGAAAATGGGGACACTGGAGCTTTCTTT. Translated: CAISENGDTGAFF.